Below, one TCR beta chain is given with its context. Its specificity is not known. This CDR3 has 14 residues. Trimming shortened V by 2 bases and J by 5 bases, and 13 bases separated the two germline ends. Germline CDR1 reads MNHEY; CDR2 reads SMNVEV (reference sequence). The repertoire came from unfractionated whole blood and reflected all unsorted peripheral T cells. This specimen belongs to a study of HIV-infected patients and healthy controls. Study context: About 75% of the sixteen became undetectable by the second bleed, and all after another year of therapy. Total CDR3 counts per chain did not differ significantly between patients and controls.

cDNA was made from 500 ng RNA using alpha and beta constant primers. Alpha and beta chain libraries were made separately by chain-specific third strand synthesis with multiplexing indices. A 23-cycle PCR with P5s and P7 primers followed a short adapter-adding first PCR. TCRdb ran MiXCR on the 5' RACE reads and lists one entry per CDR3 protein. The sample records about 7,800 distinct CDR3 sequences, approximately 6.1% being singletons. Findings and limits, study-wide: Healthy controls carried many MAIT alpha-chain CDR3s, while HIV+ repertoires had few.

This sequence originates from an adult with HIV infection. The starting material was blood, obtained before antiretroviral therapy. This rearrangement joins TRBV27 to TRBJ2-7, with D possibly matching TRBD1 (5 bases). DNA for the CDR3: TGTGCCAGCAGTTTACAGGGCGCTAGGGACGAGCAGTACTTC. Protein sequence: CASSLQGARDEQYF.